This T cell receptor (beta chain) appears in the sequencing data of a study of blood T cell repertoires in COVID-19. Produced via immunoSEQ multiplex PCR; TCRdb's table is partial and in-frame only. The sample lists about 300,000 clones; roughly 88% were seen once. Enrolled during active infection, Seattle patients were then followed longitudinally. Trimming removed 6 bases at V and 1 base at J, with 9 bases between. The length of the CDR3 is 13 residues. Germline V gene sequence: CDR1 PRHDT, CDR2 FYEKMQ (reference sequence). The source material was peripheral blood. This chain joins TRBV13 and TRBJ1-1; the D is unclear. The sequence was collected from a woman in her thirties with COVID-19, enrolled during active disease. The CDR3 is CASSSRGNTEAFF. In DNA, the CDR3 is TGTGCCAGCAGTTCCAGAGGGAACACTGAAGCTTTCTTT.